This T cell receptor beta chain was found in a study of T cells after yellow fever vaccination. The V and J ends lost 0 bases and 3 bases respectively, with 10 bases between them. The CDR3 has 14 residues. Per the germline V gene, CDR1 is SGHRS and CDR2 is YFSETQ. TCRdb reanalysed the 5' RACE reads using MiXCR and keeps one entry per CDR3 protein. This table holds 25,000 to 30,000 distinct CDR3 sequences, about 5.5% found once. Study-wide findings and caveats: Highly abundant clonotypes carried over from the bulk population could end up in FACS-sorted repertoires as contaminants. Reappearance after the booster was seen for most primary-vaccination clones, at 95% to 96% CD4 and 88% CD8.

The TCR was taken from a man between 25 and 39 years old who received the YFV17D yellow fever vaccine. The chain links TRBV5-1 to TRBJ2-7, with a weak D call TRBD2 (6 bases). The sequencing here drew on PBMCs, either bulk or a sorted T-cell subset (CD4+, CD8+, memory, or dextramer-sorted; not recorded which), taken 15 days after the yellow fever booster vaccination. The CDR3 sequence: CASSLGLGDYEQYF. Written as DNA, the CDR3 is TGCGCCAGCAGCTTGGGACTAGGGGACTACGAGCAGTACTTC.